A single sample gave rise to the 19 T cell receptor beta chains below, sequenced in a study of T cells in Graves' hyperthyroidism and ophthalmopathy. Amplified TCR beta CDR3 regions derived from RNA transcripts. The study used the HTBI primer set for a first-round RT-PCR of the TCR CDR3. TCRdb re-called the multiplex PCR reads with MiXCR, one entry per CDR3 protein. The sample consists of roughly 93,000 distinct CDR3 sequences, roughly 37% of them appearing once. The sequencing sample was made of peripheral blood or thyroid tissue (not recorded which). These TCRs come from a woman aged 30 to 39 with Graves' hyperthyroidism.

This clonotype occurred many times. V is TRBV6-6 and J is TRBJ1-6; unclear D gene. The germline V gene has CDR1 MNHNY and CDR2 SVGAGI (reference sequence). The CDR3 runs to 17 residues. The V and J ends lost 4 bases and 0 bases respectively, with 13 bases between them. In DNA, the CDR3 is TGTGCCAGCAGTTCTAGTACGTCGAGCTCCTATAATTCACCCCTCCACTTT. Its translation is CASSSSTSSSYNSPLHF.

The chain recombines TRBV28 with TRBJ1-2; no definite D call. Deletions cut 3 bases from V and 7 bases from J, with 12 bases between. The CDR3 runs to 13 residues. Per the germline V gene, CDR1 is MDHEN and CDR2 is SYDVKM. The CDR3 DNA is TGTGCCAGCAGTTTGGGTTGGAGGGCTGGCTACACCTTC. This codes for CASSLGWRAGYTF.

This clonotype was observed at least ten times. The CDR3 protein is CASRLRGSTEAFF. The CDR3 DNA follows: TGTGCCAGTAGATTAAGGGGGTCCACTGAAGCTTTCTTT. This chain links TRBV19 with TRBJ1-1, with D perhaps TRBD1 (6 bases). The CDR3 extends over 13 amino acids. With 6 bases removed from V and 4 bases from J, the gap between germline ends came to 12 bases. Germline V gene lookup returns CDR1 LNHDA and CDR2 SQIVND (reference sequence). The whole variable domain, filled in from reference TRBV19 and TRBJ1-1, reads DGGITQSPKYLFRKEGQNVTLSCEQNLNHDAMYWYRQDPGQGLRLIYYSQIVNDFQKGDIAEGYSVSREKKESFPLTVTSAQKNPTAFYLCASRLRGSTEAFFGQGTRLTVV.

This clonotype was seen a few times. At one end, the junction sequence differs from germline, possibly due to a read error. This chain connects TRBV12-3 or TRBV12-4 to TRBJ1-2, with TRBD1 identical over 7 bases. The CDR3 is 14 residues long. CDR3 sequence (DNA): TGTGCCAGCAGTGTAGCGGGACAGCCGGGGGGCTACACCTTC. Amino acids: CASSVAGQPGGYTF.

This clonotype was counted at least ten times. This chain uses TRBV7-9 with TRBJ1-5; unclear D gene. CDR1 SEHNR and CDR2 FQNEAQ come from the germline V gene (reference sequence). There are 15 residues in the CDR3. With 1 base removed from V and 4 bases from J, the gap between germline ends came to 11 bases. CDR3 protein: CASSLETAGNQPQHF. CDR3 bases: TGTGCCAGCAGCTTAGAGACGGCCGGGAATCAGCCCCAGCATTTT.

The CDR3 coding sequence is TGTGCCAGCAGCGTAGGGTGGACTAGCGGGAACTCCTACGAGCAGTACTTC. Amino acid sequence: CASSVGWTSGNSYEQYF. This chain links TRBV9 with TRBJ2-7; 12 nucleotides line up with TRBD2. Trimming at V came to 0 bases and at J to 0 bases, leaving 4 bases not matched to a gene. Germline CDR1 and CDR2: SGDLS and YYNGEE. The CDR3 is 17 residues long.

V gene TRBV6-5 combines with J gene TRBJ1-1, with a tentative D call TRBD1 (5 bases). The CDR3 has 16 residues. Germline CDR1 and CDR2: MNHEY and SVGAGI. Trimming took off 2 bases at V and 4 bases at J, with 17 bases between the two ends. Written as DNA, the CDR3 is TGTGCCAGCAGTTACCGTTTAAGGACGGGGACCACTGAAGCTTTCTTT. Amino acid sequence: CASSYRLRTGTTEAFF.

The chain is built from TRBV7-9 and TRBJ2-7; 9 bases agree with TRBD2. Trimming took 5 bases from V and 7 from J; bases not matched to a gene: 9. Germline V CDR1 and CDR2: SEHNR, FQNEAQ (reference sequence). The CDR3 runs 14 residues. The CDR3, as DNA: TGTGCCAGCAGCGGGTTAGCGGGAGATTGGGAGCAGTACTTC. Translated: CASSGLAGDWEQYF.

Turning to this clonotype: Being one base from a much bigger clone, this may be a read error. The chain recombines TRBV7-3 with TRBJ2-2, with 10 bases aligning to TRBD2. The CDR3 sequence is 17 residues long. Germline loops: CDR1 SGHTA, CDR2 FQGTGA. Here the CDR3 DNA reads TGCGCCAGCAGCCAAGTACCTAGCGGGAGTGAGGGCGGGGAGCTGTTTTTT. Protein product: CASSQVPSGSEGGELFF.

This clonotype was observed at least ten times. The V gene is TRBV9, the J gene TRBJ2-7; D possibly corresponds to TRBD1 (5 bases). The V gene lost 0 bases and the J gene lost 6 bases, with 10 bases spanning the gap. Germline V CDR1 and CDR2: SGDLS, YYNGEE. The CDR3 runs to 13 residues. Here the CDR3 reads CASSVEDSPEQYF. The CDR3 nucleotides read TGTGCCAGCAGCGTAGAAGACAGCCCCGAGCAGTACTTC.

Ten or more counts support this clonotype. The chain recombines TRBV20-1 with TRBJ1-1; 7 nucleotides align to TRBD1. The trim removed 2 bases at V and 1 base at J, leaving 4 bases unmatched. Germline assignment: CDR1 DFQATT and CDR2 SNEGSKA (reference sequence). The CDR3 length is 14 residues. The CDR3 region has the DNA TGCAGTGCTAGATCTGGACAGGCGAACACTGAAGCTTTCTTT. Protein: CSARSGQANTEAFF.

A few counts support this clonotype. This sequence joins TRBV28 and TRBJ1-1; 7 nucleotides agree with TRBD1. V was clipped by 6 bases and J by 1 base; unmatched bases: 2. The CDR3 sequence is 13 residues long. Germline assignment: CDR1 MDHEN and CDR2 SYDVKM. The CDR3 loop is CASRNRGNTEAFF. CDR3 DNA sequence: TGTGCCAGCAGGAACAGGGGGAACACTGAAGCTTTCTTT.

On this clonotype itself: A much larger clone lies one base from this, so it may be a read error. V is TRBV7-6 and J is TRBJ2-6; TRBD1 agrees at 9 bases. Germline CDR1 is SGHVS and CDR2 is FNYEAQ. Unmatched junction bases numbered 8, after V lost 3 bases and J lost 2 bases. The CDR3 runs to 18 residues. The CDR3 loop reads CASSFPPGQGPGANVLTF. The CDR3 DNA reads as TGTGCCAGCAGCTTTCCCCCGGGACAGGGCCCTGGGGCCAACGTCCTGACTTTC. Supplemented by reference TRBV7-6 and TRBJ2-6, the full variable domain reads GAGVSQSPRYKVTKRGQDVALRCDPISGHVSLYWYRQALGQGPEFLTYFNYEAQQDKSGLPNDRFSAERPEGSISTLTIQRTEQRDSAMYRCASSFPPGQGPGANVLTFGAGSRLTVL.

This clonotype was recorded at least ten times. J is TRBJ2-5 and V is TRBV20-1, with D unresolved. The CDR3 covers 15 residues. In germline, CDR1 is DFQATT, CDR2 SNEGSKA (reference sequence). V lost 5 bases, J lost 1 base, and 17 bases lay in between. The DNA for the CDR3 is TGCAGTGCTCTGTATTGGTCTTGGGCCCAAGAGACCCAGTACTTC. This encodes CSALYWSWAQETQYF.

This clonotype was counted a few times. The genes are TRBV10-2 and TRBJ2-5; 10 bases are shared with TRBD2. The germline V gene has CDR1 WSHSY and CDR2 SAAADI. V shed 2 bases, J shed 1 base, and the junction held 1 base outside the gene matches. This CDR3 is built from 15 residues. CDR3 loop: CASSETSGTQETQYF. CDR3 coding DNA: TGCGCCAGCAGTGAGACTAGCGGGACCCAAGAGACCCAGTACTTC.

This clonotype was recorded many times. The chain employs TRBV5-1 and TRBJ1-2, with D possibly matching TRBD1 (5 bases). There are 13 residues in the CDR3. Germline lookup yields CDR1 SGHRS and CDR2 YFSETQ. V lost 2 bases and J 4 bases, leaving 9 bases between the germline ends. CDR3 nucleotides: TGCGCCAGCAGCTTAGAAGGGGTCTATGGCTACACCTTC. It is translated as CASSLEGVYGYTF.

This chain uses TRBV2 with TRBJ1-2; 12 bases agree with TRBD1. This CDR3 contains 18 residues. V trimming: 0 bases; J trimming: 5 bases; junction bases outside the gene matches: 10. CDR1 is SNHLY, CDR2 FYNNEI, per germline. CDR3 sequence (DNA): TGTGCCAGCAGTGAAGCGCTTGGGACAGGGGGCGGGGGTTATGGCTACACCTTC. Residues: CASSEALGTGGGGYGYTF.

The chain recombines TRBV7-2 with TRBJ2-7; 10 nucleotides align to TRBD1. V trimming: 5 bases; J trimming: 5 bases; junction bases outside the gene matches: 6. The germline CDR1 and CDR2 sequences are SGHTA and FQGNSA. The CDR3 runs 14 residues. The CDR3 DNA sequence: TGTGCCAGCAGCCCGGGACAGGGGTGGAACGAGCAGTACTTC. It yields the protein CASSPGQGWNEQYF.

This clonotype was seen ten or more times. DNA for the CDR3: TGTGCCAGCAGACCTACTAGCGGTGGCTCCTACGAGCAGTACTTC. Protein: CASRPTSGGSYEQYF. This sequence joins TRBV4-2 and TRBJ2-7; 8 positions match TRBD2. J was trimmed by 0 bases and V by 6 bases; bases with no gene match: 7. CDR3 size: 15 residues. Germline CDR1 LGHNA, CDR2 YNFKEQ.